The 20 T cell receptor beta chains presented below share a single source sample, sequenced in a study of blood T cell repertoires in COVID-19. Assay used: immunoSEQ multiplex PCR; TCRdb lists only in-frame clones, some missing. This table holds around 320,000 clones, about 85% found once. Input material: peripheral blood. The receptors come from a man aged 18-30 years with active or convalescent COVID-19.

The chain links TRBV7-9 to TRBJ2-7, with D tentatively TRBD2 (5 bases). The CDR3 sequence is 16 residues long. Germline CDR1 is SEHNR and CDR2 is FQNEAQ (reference sequence). V shed 6 bases and J shed 2 bases, with 20 bases lying between them. The DNA for the CDR3 is TGTGCCAGCAGTCCTAGGAGCGTCGACGGGACCTACGAGCAGTACTTC. It encodes CASSPRSVDGTYEQYF.

The chain employs TRBV6-4 and TRBJ2-7, with D perhaps matching TRBD1 (7 bases). Germline CDR1 is MRHNA and CDR2 is SNTAGT. This CDR3 has 16 amino acids. The V end was cut by 6 bases, the J end by 2 bases, with 20 bases between. CDR3 nucleotides: TGTGCCAGCAGGGACAAAGGGGGGACAGTTCCCTACGAGCAGTACTTC. Its protein is CASRDKGGTVPYEQYF.

This clone was observed a few times. The chain uses TRBV19 and TRBJ1-3, with 9 bases fitting TRBD1. Per germline, CDR1 LNHDA and CDR2 SQIVND (reference sequence). This CDR3 has 13 amino acids. With 10 bases clipped from V and 2 bases from J, the junction kept 3 bases outside the gene matches. In DNA, the CDR3 is TGTGCCACCCGACAGGGGGCTGGAAACACCATATATTTT. Translated, it gives CATRQGAGNTIYF.

J is TRBJ2-5 and V is TRBV25-1, with a tentative D call TRBD1 (6 bases). Deletions cut 8 bases from V and 5 bases from J, with 24 bases between. This CDR3 spans 16 amino acids. Germline V gene lookup returns CDR1 MGHDK and CDR2 SYGVNS. The CDR3 here is CASGDDEQGRGETQYF. CDR3 coding DNA: TGTGCCAGCGGGGATGACGAACAGGGAAGGGGGGAGACCCAGTACTTC.

This sequence joins TRBV21-1 and TRBJ1-4. TRBV21-1 is recorded as a pseudogene. The CDR3 is 16 amino acids. The CDR3 nucleotides read TGTGCCAGCAGCCCCCGGTTGGCGGGGGTCGACGAAAAACTGTTTTTT. It encodes CASSPRLAGVDEKLFF.

This chain joins TRBV14 and TRBJ1-4, with 7 bases aligning to TRBD1. Trimming at V came to 4 bases and at J to 0 bases, leaving 5 bases not matched to a gene. The germline CDR1 and CDR2 sequences are SGHDN and FVKESK. CDR3 length: 16 residues. The CDR3 protein is CASSRFGTATNEKLFF. CDR3 coding DNA: TGTGCCAGCAGCCGATTCGGGACAGCAACTAATGAAAAACTGTTTTTT.

This sequence joins TRBV19 and TRBJ2-3; 12 bases line up with TRBD2. V gave up 10 bases and J gave up 2 bases; unmatched junction bases: 10. Per the germline V gene, CDR1 is LNHDA and CDR2 is SQIVND (reference sequence). This CDR3 has 16 residues. As DNA, the CDR3 is TGTGCCACCTCGACTAGCGGGGGACCTACCACAGATACGCAGTATTTT. Translation gives CATSTSGGPTTDTQYF.

This clone was recorded only once. The chain uses TRBV5-6 and TRBJ1-5, with 10 positions matching TRBD1. The CDR3 contains 15 residues. Germline V gene sequence: CDR1 SGHDT, CDR2 YYEEEE. The ends lost 2 bases at V and 6 bases at J; junction bases unmatched: 5. CDR3 amino acids: CASSFRDRGSQPQHF. The DNA for the CDR3 is TGTGCCAGCAGCTTCCGGGACAGGGGAAGTCAGCCCCAGCATTTT.

This rearrangement joins TRBV7-9 to TRBJ1-5; 7 bases agree with TRBD1. Germline values: CDR1 SEHNR, CDR2 FQNEAQ (reference sequence). V lost 5 bases, J lost 4 bases, and 8 bases stayed unmatched. The CDR3 consists of 15 residues. CDR3 amino acids: CASSIDREGNQPQHF. The CDR3 coding sequence is TGTGCCAGCAGCATAGACAGGGAGGGAAATCAGCCCCAGCATTTT. The whole variable domain, filled in from reference TRBV7-9 and TRBJ1-5, reads DTGVSQNPRHKITKRGQNVTFRCDPISEHNRLYWYRQTLGQGPEFLTYFQNEAQLEKSRLLSDRFSAERPKGSFSTLEIQRTEQGDSAMYLCASSIDREGNQPQHFGDGTRLSIL.

This chain connects TRBV7-9 to TRBJ2-3, with 8 bases lining up with TRBD2. Germline values: CDR1 SEHNR, CDR2 FQNEAQ (reference sequence). The CDR3 sequence is 17 residues long. The V segment lost 1 base and the J segment 0 bases; nucleotides outside the gene matches: 6. CDR3 sequence (DNA): TGTGCCAGCAGCTTAGATACTAGCGGACGTAGCACAGATACGCAGTATTTT. Translated: CASSLDTSGRSTDTQYF.

This clone was seen just once. The V call is TRBV6-1, the J call TRBJ2-7; 14 bases are a match to TRBD2. Unmatched junction bases numbered 7, after V lost 9 bases and J lost 9 bases. This CDR3 has 13 residues. Germline CDR1 MNHNS, CDR2 SASEGT. CDR3 DNA sequence: TGTGCCAGTACCGGGACTAGCGGGGGAAGGCAGTACTTC. This translates into CASTGTSGGRQYF.

This clone appeared a single time. The chain joins TRBV10-1 to TRBJ1-1; 7 bases are a match to TRBD1. V lost 8 bases and J lost 6; bases outside the gene matches: 15. CDR1 is WNHNN, CDR2 SYGVQD, per germline (reference sequence). The CDR3 is made up of 15 amino acids. For the CDR3, the DNA is TGCGCCAGCCATAGGGGGACAGAGCCCCACGCTGAAGCTTTCTTT. Protein: CASHRGTEPHAEAFF.

V usage is TRBV21-1 and J usage is TRBJ2-1; TRBD1 is the table's D call, not checked against the DNA. TRBV21-1 is an annotated pseudogene. The CDR3 extends over 16 amino acids. CDR3 protein: CASSTQRVTGPVWQFF. The CDR3 nucleotides are TGTGCCAGCAGCACCCAAAGAGTCACAGGGCCTGTGTGGCAGTTCTTC.

This chain connects TRBV5-4 to TRBJ1-2; 7 bases map to TRBD1. V was clipped by 0 bases and J by 1 base; unmatched bases: 0. The CDR3 sequence is 14 residues long. Germline CDR1 and CDR2: SGHNT and YYREEE (reference sequence). DNA of the CDR3: TGTGCCAGCAGCTTGGGACAGGGTAACTATGGCTACACCTTC. Its translation is CASSLGQGNYGYTF.

The chain employs TRBV5-1 and TRBJ1-5, with 7 bases matching TRBD1. V lost 1 base and J lost 6; bases outside the gene matches: 1. CDR3 length equals 13 residues. The germline V gene has CDR1 SGHRS and CDR2 YFSETQ. CDR3 DNA sequence: TGCGCCAGCAGCTTGAACAGGGGTCAGCCCCAGCATTTT. Translation gives CASSLNRGQPQHF.

The chain links TRBV28 to TRBJ2-3; D may be TRBD2 (5 bases). Trimming stripped 7 bases from V and 3 bases from J, with 17 bases between. CDR3 length: 15 amino acids. Looked up from germline, CDR1 is MDHEN and CDR2 is SYDVKM. In nucleotides, the CDR3 is TGTGCCAGCACCCCCGGCGGGCAGAGAACAGATACGCAGTATTTT. The encoded protein is CASTPGGQRTDTQYF.

The gene calls are TRBV6-2 or TRBV6-3 and TRBJ2-1, with 9 nucleotides matching TRBD2. The ends lost 0 bases at V and 9 bases at J; junction bases unmatched: 6. Germline CDR1 and CDR2: MNHEY and SVGEGT. This CDR3 contains 15 residues. CDR3 DNA: TGTGCCAGCAGTTACTCAGGCGGGGGGGCTGCTGAGCAGTTCTTC. Protein: CASSYSGGGAAEQFF.

This clone was detected only once. The chain has TRBV2 and TRBJ2-3; 8 positions match TRBD2. Germline V CDR1 and CDR2: SNHLY, FYNNEI. The CDR3 is 15 residues long. V lost 4 bases to trimming and J lost 3 bases; unmatched junction nucleotides: 6. CDR3 sequence reads: CASSVGGGSTDTQYF. CDR3 DNA: TGTGCCAGCAGTGTGGGCGGGGGGTCGACAGATACGCAGTATTTT.

The CDR3, as DNA: TGCGCCAGCAGCTCAACTAGCGGGGGGACGGGGGGCGAGCAGTACTTC. Amino acids: CASSSTSGGTGGEQYF. J is TRBJ2-7 and V is TRBV5-1; 12 positions match TRBD2. Germline CDR1 reads SGHRS; CDR2 reads YFSETQ. The CDR3 sequence is 16 residues long. J was trimmed by 6 bases and V by 3 bases; bases with no gene match: 10.

The gene calls are TRBV6-5 and TRBJ2-1; no clear D gene. Germline CDR1 and CDR2: MNHEY and SVGAGI. The CDR3 totals 13 residues. V lost 4 bases and J lost 6, with 10 bases in between. The CDR3 DNA reads TGTGCCAGCAGTTCCCTAACTCCCAATGAGCAGTTCTTC. It codes for CASSSLTPNEQFF.